These T cell receptor beta chains were read from a single sample in a study. TCRdb re-called the 5' RACE reads with MiXCR, one entry per CDR3 protein. The profile shows about 42,000 distinct CDR3 sequences, 22% of them singletons. The sample comprised Tregs sorted from blood. The receptors were gathered from a female donor with breast cancer. Both conserved end residues are part of each CDR3. Rows give clone size only sometimes, using once, few, many, or a class for an expanded clone.

v_gene	j_gene	abundance	CDR3aa
TRBV28	TRBJ2-7	-	CASSWLAGGYEQYF
TRBV12-3/TRBV12-4	TRBJ2-7	few	CASRGHEQYF
TRBV6-5	TRBJ2-1	many	CASSYSTEYNEQFF
TRBV12-3/TRBV12-4	TRBJ1-1	-	CASSLTQSTEAFF
TRBV6-1	TRBJ2-7	many	CAVSHRESYEQYF
TRBV18	TRBJ2-7	-	CASSQNAPRTTPEQYF
TRBV7-8	TRBJ2-7	-	CAGSLVRGYEQYF
TRBV4-1	TRBJ2-7	few	CASSQGQVSYEQYF
TRBV4-1	TRBJ2-7	many	CASSHTGDIYEQYF
TRBV11-2	TRBJ2-2	many	CASSLVGGGAGELFF
TRBV3-1	TRBJ2-1	many	CASSNREFNEQFF